These 8 T cell receptor beta chains share one sample of origin, sequenced in a study of T-cell memory formation after mild COVID-19. TCRdb re-called the 5' RACE reads through MiXCR, storing one row per CDR3 protein. The table has some 150,000 distinct CDR3 sequences, 6% to 7% seen once. Sequenced sample: PBMCs or a T cell subset sorted from them (not recorded which). These TCRs come from an adult woman who had mild COVID-19 (a few samples of this study predate the infection). Cell type and time point are not known.

The chain joins TRBV5-1 to TRBJ2-3, with 8 positions matching TRBD2. Germline trimming cut 0 bases from V and 2 bases from J; bases unmatched to any gene: 5. The CDR3 totals 16 residues. Germline V gene data show CDR1 as SGHRS and CDR2 as YFSETQ. As DNA, the CDR3 is TGCGCCAGCAGCTTGGTACTAGCGGTGTTCACAGATACGCAGTATTTT. Encoded protein: CASSLVLAVFTDTQYF.

There are many counts of this clonotype. This sequence joins TRBV7-2 and TRBJ2-7, with TRBD2 matching 7 bases. Germline V gene sequence: CDR1 SGHTA, CDR2 FQGNSA. The CDR3 extends over 11 amino acids. Trimming took 5 bases from V and 7 from J; bases not matched to a gene: 2. CDR3 residues: CASSTSVEQYF. In DNA, the CDR3 is TGTGCCAGCAGCACTAGCGTAGAGCAGTACTTC. Drawing the rest from reference TRBV7-2 and TRBJ2-7, the complete variable domain is GAGVSQSPSNKVTEKGKDVELRCDPISGHTALYWYRQSLGQGLEFLIYFQGNSAPDKSGLPSDRFSAERTGGSVSTLTIQRTQQEDSAVYLCASSTSVEQYFGPGTRLTVT.

The chain joins TRBV2 to TRBJ2-7; unclear D gene. The germline CDR1 and CDR2 sequences are SNHLY and FYNNEI. The CDR3 runs to 12 residues. The V gene lost 2 bases and the J gene lost 3 bases, with 5 bases spanning the gap. The CDR3 spells CASSEMNYEQYF. DNA of the CDR3: TGTGCCAGCAGTGAAATGAACTACGAGCAGTACTTC. Using reference TRBV2 and TRBJ2-7 for the parts outside the CDR3, the full variable domain is EPEVTQTPSHQVTQMGQEVILRCVPISNHLYFYWYRQILGQKVEFLVSFYNNEISEKSEIFDDQFSVERPDGSNFTLKIRSTKLEDSAMYFCASSEMNYEQYFGPGTRLTVT.

This clonotype was recorded many times. The V gene is TRBV5-1, the J gene TRBJ2-7, with D possibly being TRBD2 (6 bases). This CDR3 is built from 15 residues. Trimming took 2 bases from V and 3 from J, leaving 15 bases between them. CDR1 and CDR2 (germline): SGHRS, YFSETQ. CDR3 in DNA: TGCGCCAGCAGCTTCGGGACTCCTAATGTCTACGAGCAGTACTTC. Translation gives CASSFGTPNVYEQYF.

This clonotype was detected many times. The gene calls are TRBV7-3 and TRBJ1-5, with D possibly matching TRBD1 (6 bases). The germline V gene has CDR1 SGHTA and CDR2 FQGTGA. V was clipped by 6 bases and J by 3 bases, with 9 bases between them. The CDR3 is 13 amino acids. CDR3 residues: CASSQGINQPQHF. Here the CDR3 DNA reads TGTGCCAGCAGTCAGGGGATCAATCAGCCCCAGCATTTT.

The chain has TRBV11-3 and TRBJ2-3, with 7 bases matching TRBD2. Germline lookup yields CDR1 SGHNT and CDR2 YENEEA. Trimming at V came to 5 bases and at J to 1 base, leaving 6 bases not matched to a gene. The CDR3 is 15 residues long. In nucleotides, the CDR3 is TGTGCCAGCAGCAGACTAGCCGGTGGCACAGATACGCAGTATTTT. It is translated as CASSRLAGGTDTQYF.

This clonotype was seen a handful of times. The chain combines TRBV6-2 or TRBV6-3 with TRBJ2-1; the D is unclear. The CDR3 contains 12 residues. The germline V and J ends were trimmed by 6 bases and 5 bases, with 8 bases remaining between them. Germline V gene sequence: CDR1 MNHEY, CDR2 SVGEGT. This CDR3 is CASRSGNNEQFF. The CDR3 DNA is TGTGCCAGCAGATCCGGAAACAATGAGCAGTTCTTC.

This clonotype was observed at least ten times. The chain recombines TRBV5-1 with TRBJ2-7; a possible D gene is TRBD2 (5 bases). V was cut by 4 bases and J by 3 bases, with 14 bases left in between. The CDR3 is made up of 14 amino acids. CDR1 is SGHRS, CDR2 YFSETQ, per germline. The CDR3 here is CASSHRGLDYEQYF. Written as DNA, the CDR3 is TGCGCCAGCAGCCACCGAGGACTGGACTACGAGCAGTACTTC.